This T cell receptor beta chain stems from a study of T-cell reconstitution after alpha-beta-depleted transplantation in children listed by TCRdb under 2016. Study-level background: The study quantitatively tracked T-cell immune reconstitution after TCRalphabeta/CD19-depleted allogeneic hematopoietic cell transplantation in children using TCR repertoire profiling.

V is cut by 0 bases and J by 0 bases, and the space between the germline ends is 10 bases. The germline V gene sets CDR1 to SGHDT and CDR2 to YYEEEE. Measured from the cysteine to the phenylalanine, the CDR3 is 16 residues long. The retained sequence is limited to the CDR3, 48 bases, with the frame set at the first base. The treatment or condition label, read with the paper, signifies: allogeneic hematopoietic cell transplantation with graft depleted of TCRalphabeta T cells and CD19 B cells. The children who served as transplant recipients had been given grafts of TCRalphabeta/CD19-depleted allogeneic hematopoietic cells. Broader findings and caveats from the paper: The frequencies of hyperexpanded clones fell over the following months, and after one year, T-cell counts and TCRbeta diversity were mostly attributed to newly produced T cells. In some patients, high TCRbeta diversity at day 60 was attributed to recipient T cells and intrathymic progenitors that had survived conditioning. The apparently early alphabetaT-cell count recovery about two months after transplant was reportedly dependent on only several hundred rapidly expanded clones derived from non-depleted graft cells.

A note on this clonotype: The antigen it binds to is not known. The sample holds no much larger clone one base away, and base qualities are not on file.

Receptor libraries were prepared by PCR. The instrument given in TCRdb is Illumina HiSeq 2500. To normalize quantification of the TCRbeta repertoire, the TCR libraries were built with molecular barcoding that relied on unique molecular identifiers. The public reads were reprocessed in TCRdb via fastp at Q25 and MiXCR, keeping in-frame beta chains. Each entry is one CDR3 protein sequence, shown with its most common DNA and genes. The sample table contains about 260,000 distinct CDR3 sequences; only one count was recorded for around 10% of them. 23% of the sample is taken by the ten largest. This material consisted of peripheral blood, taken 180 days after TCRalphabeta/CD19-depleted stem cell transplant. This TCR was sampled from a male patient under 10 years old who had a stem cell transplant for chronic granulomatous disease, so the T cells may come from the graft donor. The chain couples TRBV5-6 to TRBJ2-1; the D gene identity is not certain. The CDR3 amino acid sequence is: CASSLVPASSYNEQFF. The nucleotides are TGTGCCAGCAGCTTGGTCCCGGCCTCCTCCTACAATGAGCAGTTCTTC. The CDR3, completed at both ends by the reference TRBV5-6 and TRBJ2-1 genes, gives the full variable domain DAGVTQSPTHLIKTRGQQVTLRCSPKSGHDTVSWYQQALGQGPQFIFQYYEEEERQRGNFPDRFSGHQFPNYSSELNVNALLLGDSALYLCASSLVPASSYNEQFFGPGTRLTVL.